What follows are 28 T cell receptor beta chains derived from one specimen sequenced in a study of CD8+CD57+ T cells in acquired aplastic anemia. The template used for profiling TCR beta VDJ and CDR3 was genomic DNA. TCRdb re-derived calls from the reads in MiXCR, one entry per CDR3 protein. The repertoire holds about 200,000 distinct CDR3 sequences, with approximately 60% as singletons. Only patients with CD8+CD57+ cell expansion on flow cytometry were chosen for sequencing. The sequenced sample consisted of sorted CD4+, CD8+, or CD8+CD57+ T cells (not recorded which) from PBMCs. Receptors were obtained from a human donor with aplastic anemia.

The rearrangement joins TRBV13 to TRBJ2-5, with 11 positions matching TRBD2. Looked up from germline, CDR1 is PRHDT and CDR2 is FYEKMQ (reference sequence). Unmatched junction bases numbered 12, after V lost 5 bases and J lost 4 bases. This CDR3 is built from 17 residues. The DNA for the CDR3 is TGTGCCAGCAGCCTAAGGACTAGCGGGTGGTTGTTAGAGACCCAGTACTTC. Translation gives CASSLRTSGWLLETQYF.

The V call is TRBV2, the J call TRBJ2-5, with TRBD2 as a possible D gene (7 bases). In germline, CDR1 is SNHLY, CDR2 FYNNEI. The CDR3 totals 13 residues. The V end lost 7 bases, the J end lost 4 bases, and 13 bases lay between the germline ends. CDR3 residues: CASNAGAGETQYF. CDR3 coding DNA: TGTGCCAGCAACGCGGGGGCCGGAGAGACCCAGTACTTC.

This clonotype showed up just a few times. The chain recombines TRBV7-2 with TRBJ2-5; D gene ambiguous. The CDR3 has 15 residues. Germline V gene lookup returns CDR1 SGHTA and CDR2 FQGNSA. Trimming shortened V by 0 bases and J by 0 bases, and 8 bases separated the two germline ends. CDR3 amino acids: CASSLAMSNQETQYF. CDR3 nucleotide sequence: TGTGCCAGCAGCTTAGCGATGAGTAACCAAGAGACCCAGTACTTC. The full variable domain, its missing parts supplied by reference TRBV7-2 and TRBJ2-5, is GAGVSQSPSNKVTEKGKDVELRCDPISGHTALYWYRQSLGQGLEFLIYFQGNSAPDKSGLPSDRFSAERTGGSVSTLTIQRTQQEDSAVYLCASSLAMSNQETQYFGPGTRLLVL.

For the CDR3, the DNA is TGTGCCACCAGCAGCTTCCGGCCAGGCGAATCCTACGAGCAGTACTTC. It translates to CATSSFRPGESYEQYF. The gene calls are TRBV15 and TRBJ2-7; no clear D. V lost 3 bases and J lost 1, with 16 bases in between. Germline V gene data show CDR1 as LNHNV and CDR2 as YYDKDF (reference sequence). This CDR3 is built from 16 residues.

There are many counts of this clonotype. The chain uses TRBV4-1 and TRBJ1-5; TRBD1 agrees at 8 bases. The germline gives CDR1 MGHRA, CDR2 YSYEKL. The CDR3 sequence is 15 residues long. The junction had 5 bases not matched to a gene; V was cut back by 1 base and J by 6 bases. In DNA, the CDR3 is TGCGCCAGCAGCCAAGTTGAGACAGGGGTTCAGCCCCAGCATTTT. This translates into CASSQVETGVQPQHF.

Ten or more counts support this clonotype. This chain joins TRBV7-3 and TRBJ2-1; TRBD2 aligns across 9 bases. J lost 7 bases, V lost 5 bases, and 6 bases had no gene match. CDR1 and CDR2 (germline): SGHTA, FQGTGA. The CDR3 length is 14 residues. The CDR3 region has the DNA TGTGCCAGCAGCGCTAGCGGGGCTTTGAATGAGCAGTTCTTC. This gives the protein CASSASGALNEQFF.

This clonotype has a single count. The junction departs from germline at one end; a sequencing error may be responsible. The V and J genes are TRBV5-5 and TRBJ2-1, with 7 bases lining up with TRBD1. Germline V gene data show CDR1 as SGHKS and CDR2 as YYEKEE (reference sequence). The CDR3 length is 14 residues. The CDR3 nucleotides are TGCGCCAGCAGCTTCAGGGACAGCTACAATGAGCAGTTCTTC. Translating gives CASSFRDSYNEQFF.

The V gene is TRBV19, the J gene TRBJ2-1; D possibly corresponds to TRBD2 (6 bases). Germline V CDR1 and CDR2: LNHDA, SQIVND (reference sequence). The V and J ends lost 4 bases and 10 bases respectively, with 11 bases between them. The CDR3 has 12 amino acids. As DNA, the CDR3 is TGTGCCAGTAGTAACTGGGGAGGAGAGCAGTTCTTC. This encodes CASSNWGGEQFF.

The V call is TRBV19, the J call TRBJ1-6; the D gene is possibly TRBD1 (5 bases). V dropped 4 bases and J dropped 0 bases, with 16 bases sitting between them. The CDR3 spans 18 residues. CDR1 and CDR2 (germline): LNHDA, SQIVND (reference sequence). The CDR3 spells CASSTTRQTSSYNSPLHF. CDR3 DNA: TGTGCCAGTAGTACGACCCGACAGACAAGCTCCTATAATTCACCCCTCCACTTT.

Only one count was recorded for this clonotype. This sequence joins TRBV7-6 and TRBJ2-7; D remains unclear. The germline V and J ends were trimmed by 1 base and 5 bases, with 6 bases remaining between them. Germline V gives CDR1 SGHVS, CDR2 FNYEAQ. The CDR3 is 12 amino acids. The CDR3 reads CASSLDGDEQYF. For the CDR3, the DNA is TGTGCCAGCAGCTTAGATGGCGACGAGCAGTACTTC.

This clonotype appeared once. One junction end does not reproduce the germline sequence, and a read error may be involved. The rearrangement links TRBV7-2 to TRBJ2-3; the match to TRBD2 covers 8 bases. The CDR3 spans 16 residues. Germline CDR1 is SGHTA and CDR2 is FQGNSA. The CDR3 nucleotides read TGCGCCAGCAGCCATCAAGCGGGGGCCATCACAGATACGCAGTATTTT. Encoded protein: CASSHQAGAITDTQYF.

The genes are TRBV9 and TRBJ2-7; D is unresolved. This CDR3 is built from 13 residues. Deletions cut 0 bases from V and 6 bases from J, with 10 bases between. CDR1 is SGDLS and CDR2 is YYNGEE in the germline V gene. CDR3 DNA: TGTGCCAGCAGCGTAGTTACCCCGGGCGAGCAGTACTTC. As protein: CASSVVTPGEQYF. Complete variable domain (other parts from reference TRBV9 and TRBJ2-7): DSGVTQTPKHLITATGQRVTLRCSPRSGDLSVYWYQQSLDQGLQFLIQYYNGEERAKGNILERFSAQQFPDLHSELNLSSLELGDSALYFCASSVVTPGEQYFGPGTRLTVT.

The chain couples TRBV2 to TRBJ2-4; D is perhaps TRBD2 (7 bases). Per germline, CDR1 SNHLY and CDR2 FYNNEI. V dropped 8 bases and J dropped 9 bases, with 17 bases sitting between them. This CDR3 comprises 13 residues. The CDR3: CASVLTGGGIQYF. In nucleotides, the CDR3 is TGTGCCAGCGTCCTGACAGGCGGGGGCATTCAGTACTTC. Full variable domain (missing parts from reference TRBV2 and TRBJ2-4): EPEVTQTPSHQVTQMGQEVILRCVPISNHLYFYWYRQILGQKVEFLVSFYNNEISEKSEIFDDQFSVERPDGSNFTLKIRSTKLEDSAMYFCASVLTGGGIQYFGAGTRLSVL.

This clonotype occurred a few times. The V and J genes are TRBV27 and TRBJ1-6; D unclear. This CDR3 region has 15 residues. Per germline, CDR1 MNHEY and CDR2 SMNVEV (reference sequence). Trimming pared 7 bases from V and 7 bases from J, leaving 17 bases between. CDR3 residues: CASTKSAFLNSPLHF. CDR3 bases: TGTGCCAGCACTAAATCCGCCTTTCTAAATTCACCCCTCCACTTT.

The V gene is TRBV7-9, the J gene TRBJ1-1; TRBD1 agrees at 9 bases. The CDR3 runs to 12 residues. Germline lookup yields CDR1 SEHNR and CDR2 FQNEAQ (reference sequence). The trim removed 5 bases at V and 11 bases at J, leaving 6 bases unmatched. The CDR3 coding sequence is TGTGCCAGCAGCCCGGACAGGGGAGACGCTTTCTTT. This encodes CASSPDRGDAFF.

Only a few counts were recorded for this clonotype. This chain links TRBV7-9 with TRBJ2-1, with D possibly matching TRBD1 (5 bases). The germline V and J ends were trimmed by 8 bases and 0 bases, with 14 bases remaining between them. Per germline, CDR1 SEHNR and CDR2 FQNEAQ (reference sequence). The CDR3 contains 15 residues. The CDR3 here is CASFAGSPSYNEQFF. The CDR3 nucleotides are TGTGCCAGCTTCGCAGGGTCCCCCTCCTACAATGAGCAGTTCTTC. The whole variable domain, filled in from reference TRBV7-9 and TRBJ2-1, reads DTGVSQNPRHKITKRGQNVTFRCDPISEHNRLYWYRQTLGQGPEFLTYFQNEAQLEKSRLLSDRFSAERPKGSFSTLEIQRTEQGDSAMYLCASFAGSPSYNEQFFGPGTRLTVL.

The sample holds one count of this clonotype. This chain links TRBV4-3 with TRBJ1-2; unclear D gene. CDR1 is LGHNA and CDR2 is YSLEER in the germline V gene. The CDR3 sequence is 14 residues long. The V gene lost 0 bases and the J gene lost 1 base, with 6 bases spanning the gap. In DNA form, the CDR3 reads TGCGCCAGCAGCCAAGATGGCGATAACTATGGCTACACCTTC. This sequence encodes CASSQDGDNYGYTF.

Many counts were recorded for this clonotype. The J gene is TRBJ2-7, the V gene TRBV13; D gene unclear. V lost 5 bases and J lost 7, with 12 bases in between. There are 12 residues in the CDR3. The germline V gene has CDR1 PRHDT and CDR2 FYEKMQ (reference sequence). The CDR3 loop reads CASSQFRGEQYF. The CDR3 nucleotides read TGTGCCAGCAGCCAATTTCGTGGTGAGCAGTACTTC.

The chain joins TRBV3-1 to TRBJ2-1; 7 bases fit TRBD2. Germline V gene sequence: CDR1 LGHDT, CDR2 YNNKEL (reference sequence). V lost 2 bases to trimming and J lost 9 bases; unmatched junction nucleotides: 10. The CDR3 is 15 residues long. The CDR3 spells CASSQITSADGEQFF. The CDR3 region has the DNA TGTGCCAGCAGCCAAATAACTAGCGCGGACGGTGAGCAGTTCTTC.

This clonotype occurred a few times. V usage is TRBV7-8 and J usage is TRBJ2-7; TRBD2 matches 14 bases. Germline V gene data show CDR1 as SGHVS and CDR2 as FQNEAQ. This CDR3 contains 15 residues. Trimming took 5 bases from V and 7 from J; bases not matched to a gene: 7. The DNA of the CDR3 is TGTGCCAGCAGCAACGGGACTAGCGGGAGTTTGGAGCAGTACTTC. Residues: CASSNGTSGSLEQYF.

This clonotype has only a few counts. The chain recombines TRBV2 with TRBJ2-6; 10 bases match TRBD1. This CDR3 is 15 amino acids long. The V and J ends lost 5 bases and 14 bases, in that order; junction bases with no gene match: 12. CDR1 SNHLY and CDR2 FYNNEI come from the germline V gene. The CDR3 reads CASSTGTGALRILTF. Written as DNA, the CDR3 is TGTGCCAGCAGTACGGGGACAGGGGCCCTTCGCATCCTGACTTTC. The full variable domain, in which reference TRBV2 and TRBJ2-6 provide the parts outside the CDR3, is EPEVTQTPSHQVTQMGQEVILRCVPISNHLYFYWYRQILGQKVEFLVSFYNNEISEKSEIFDDQFSVERPDGSNFTLKIRSTKLEDSAMYFCASSTGTGALRILTFGAGSRLTVL.

This chain uses TRBV20-1 with TRBJ2-2; unclear D gene. The V gene's germline CDR1 is DFQATT and CDR2 SNEGSKA (reference sequence). This CDR3 region has 13 residues. Between the trimmed V and J ends, which lost 0 bases and 6 bases, there was a span of 8 bases. The CDR3 protein is CSARDQGPGELFF. The CDR3 nucleotides read TGCAGTGCTAGAGATCAAGGGCCCGGGGAGCTGTTTTTT.

The rearrangement uses TRBV10-3 and TRBJ1-1; weak D call: TRBD1 (5 bases). Deletions cut 0 bases from V and 11 bases from J, with 16 bases between. CDR3 size: 14 residues. CDR1 is ENHRY, CDR2 SYGVKD, per germline. Here the CDR3 DNA reads TGTGCCATCAGTGAGTCAGCCCCCGGGGGGTTTGCTTTCTTT. Translated: CAISESAPGGFAFF.

This clonotype was counted ten times or more. The chain is built from TRBV18 and TRBJ2-7; possible D gene TRBD1, 5 bases. V was shortened by 0 bases and J by 2 bases, with 8 bases between the two germline ends. CDR1 is KGHSH, CDR2 LQKENI, per germline. The CDR3 totals 14 residues. The CDR3 here is CASSPPDRTYEQYF. In DNA form, the CDR3 reads TGTGCCAGCTCACCACCCGACAGAACCTACGAGCAGTACTTC.

The chain joins TRBV15 to TRBJ1-1; D is unclear. The V end was cut by 4 bases, the J end by 5 bases, with 11 bases between. Germline lookup yields CDR1 LNHNV and CDR2 YYDKDF (reference sequence). This CDR3 comprises 13 residues. The DNA of the CDR3 is TGTGCCACCAGCAATCACGGGGAGACTGAAGCTTTCTTT. As protein: CATSNHGETEAFF.

Points on this clonotype: At one boundary the junction diverges from the germline segment, which might be a read error. This sequence joins TRBV4-1 and TRBJ2-7; D uncertain. CDR3 length equals 13 residues. Germline lookup yields CDR1 MGHRA and CDR2 YSYEKL. CDR3 protein: CASSQGIETTHFF. The CDR3 nucleotides read TGCGCCAGCAGCCAAGGGATCGAGACAACGCACTTTTTC.

This chain joins TRBV9 and TRBJ2-2, with a tentative D call TRBD2 (5 bases). Germline-derived CDR1 and CDR2 are SGDLS and YYNGEE. The CDR3 totals 13 residues. V dropped 2 bases and J dropped 7 bases, with 9 bases sitting between them. CDR3: CASSVGAVGELFF. In DNA form, the CDR3 reads TGTGCCAGCAGCGTGGGAGCGGTCGGGGAGCTGTTTTTT.

The chain uses TRBV12-3 or TRBV12-4 and TRBJ1-3; D might be TRBD1 (5 bases). This CDR3 region has 16 residues. V lost 4 bases and J 0 bases, leaving 13 bases between the germline ends. Here the CDR3 reads CASSSIGTCSGNTIYF. The CDR3 DNA reads as TGTGCCAGCAGTTCTATAGGGACCTGCTCTGGAAACACCATATATTTT.